One sample yielded the 23 T cell receptor beta chains listed below, sequenced in a study of cytotoxic CD8 clonotypes in ibrutinib-treated CLL (dated by TCRdb to the early 2020s). Receptor amplification or capture employed the immunoSEQ multiplex PCR assay. The source is immuneACCESS, and TCRdb retained only in-frame sequences with V and J called. Part of the clones is not carried over; for the studies checked, unresolved V genes explain less than half of this, and the remainder is unexplained. In all, the sample holds some 130,000 clones, and around four fifths of those were seen once. The ten largest clones add up to about 3.3% of the sample. The meaning of the sample's time point label: around 2 years on ibrutinib. The input for sequencing was PBMCs, taken after 24 months of ibrutinib treatment. The receptor source for this set is a human donor with chronic lymphocytic leukemia.

This chain connects TRBV2 to TRBJ1-6; possibly TRBD1 for D (5 bases). Germline lookup yields CDR1 SNHLY and CDR2 FYNNEI. The CDR3 runs 14 residues. V lost 6 bases to trimming and J lost 5 bases, with 11 bases between them. Here the CDR3 DNA reads TGTGCCAGCAGGGGGACTGCGAATAATTCACCCCTCCACTTT. It translates to CASRGTANNSPLHF. The entire variable domain, with the rest obtained from reference TRBV2 and TRBJ1-6, is as follows: EPEVTQTPSHQVTQMGQEVILRCVPISNHLYFYWYRQILGQKVEFLVSFYNNEISEKSEIFDDQFSVERPDGSNFTLKIRSTKLEDSAMYFCASRGTANNSPLHFGNGTRLTVT.

V gene TRBV19 combines with J gene TRBJ2-3; 10 nucleotides match TRBD1. Losses at the gene ends were 4 bases for V and 1 base for J; bases not matched to a gene: 5. Germline CDR1 LNHDA, CDR2 SQIVND (reference sequence). The CDR3 has 16 residues. DNA of the CDR3: TGTGCCAGTAGTAAAAGGACAGGGGGAGGCACAGATACGCAGTATTTT. Translated, it gives CASSKRTGGGTDTQYF.

This clone has just one count. The chain uses TRBV19 and TRBJ1-2; a possible D gene is TRBD1 (6 bases). This CDR3 comprises 15 residues. Looked up from germline, CDR1 is LNHDA and CDR2 is SQIVND (reference sequence). The V and J ends lost 5 bases and 5 bases respectively, with 18 bases between them. CDR3 DNA sequence: TGTGCCAGTAGTCTTACAGGGACAAACTTTTATGGCTACACCTTC. Translating it yields CASSLTGTNFYGYTF.

This clone was seen a handful of times. This chain joins TRBV18 and TRBJ1-6; D ambiguous. V was pared by 3 bases and J by 9 bases, with 15 bases between. This CDR3 is built from 15 residues. The germline CDR1 and CDR2 sequences are KGHSH and LQKENI. CDR3 in DNA: TGTGCCAGCTCACCCACACGAGCGGAGGGTTCACCCCTCCACTTT. This sequence encodes CASSPTRAEGSPLHF.

The chain carries TRBV4-3 and TRBJ1-2, with 12 bases lining up with TRBD1. The trim removed 0 bases at V and 3 bases at J, leaving 8 bases unmatched. The length of the CDR3 is 18 residues. Germline V lookup: CDR1 LGHNA, CDR2 YSLEER. Here the CDR3 DNA reads TGCGCCAGCAGCCAAGATTTGGGGGGACAGGGGGCTTACTATGGCTACACCTTC. Translating gives CASSQDLGGQGAYYGYTF.

This clone has only one observation. V is TRBV5-1 and J is TRBJ1-2; 7 bases line up with TRBD1. V trimming: 1 base; J trimming: 1 base; junction bases outside the gene matches: 7. In germline, CDR1 is SGHRS, CDR2 YFSETQ. The CDR3 sequence is 16 residues long. CDR3 in amino acids: CASSLPQTGNNYGYTF. DNA for the CDR3: TGCGCCAGCAGCTTGCCCCAGACAGGGAATAACTATGGCTACACCTTC.

This clone is a singleton in its sample. The J gene is TRBJ2-2, the V gene TRBV19, with D possibly TRBD1 on 5 matching bases. Germline V lookup: CDR1 LNHDA, CDR2 SQIVND (reference sequence). Trimming cost V 9 bases and J 4 bases, with 12 bases left between them. This CDR3 has 13 residues. The CDR3 reads CASEWGPTGELFF. The CDR3 nucleotides are TGTGCCAGCGAGTGGGGCCCCACCGGGGAGCTGTTTTTT.

This clone was counted once. V and J are TRBV2 and TRBJ2-1; the match to TRBD1 covers 10 bases. The CDR3 is made up of 13 amino acids. V lost 8 bases to trimming and J lost 9 bases; unmatched junction nucleotides: 7. Germline V CDR1 and CDR2: SNHLY, FYNNEI. CDR3 nucleotides: TGTGCCAGCGGGGACAGGGGCCCCGGTGAGCAGTTCTTC. This gives the protein CASGDRGPGEQFF. Full variable domain (outside the CDR3, taken from reference TRBV2 and TRBJ2-1): EPEVTQTPSHQVTQMGQEVILRCVPISNHLYFYWYRQILGQKVEFLVSFYNNEISEKSEIFDDQFSVERPDGSNFTLKIRSTKLEDSAMYFCASGDRGPGEQFFGPGTRLTVL.

This rearrangement joins TRBV28 to TRBJ1-4; 8 positions agree with TRBD1. J gave up 7 bases and V 5 bases, and 9 bases lay outside the gene matches. Germline V gene data show CDR1 as MDHEN and CDR2 as SYDVKM. The CDR3 contains 15 residues. In DNA, the CDR3 is TGTGCCAGCAGTACGTTACAGGGGGGTGTTGAAAAACTGTTTTTT. This gives the protein CASSTLQGGVEKLFF.

The V and J genes are TRBV18 and TRBJ2-7; perhaps TRBD1 as D (6 bases). Germline V lookup: CDR1 KGHSH, CDR2 LQKENI. There are 17 residues in the CDR3. Between the trimmed V and J ends, which lost 4 bases and 0 bases, there was a span of 19 bases. The CDR3 DNA reads as TGTGCCAGCTCACGCTCCACCGGGACACGGACCTCCTACGAGCAGTACTTC. It yields the protein CASSRSTGTRTSYEQYF.

The V gene is TRBV5-1, the J gene TRBJ2-2; D ambiguous. The V gene lost 7 bases and the J gene lost 1 base, with 8 bases spanning the gap. CDR1 SGHRS and CDR2 YFSETQ come from the germline V gene. The CDR3 consists of 13 residues. The CDR3 DNA reads TGCGCCAGCGGGTCAGGGAACACCGGGGAGCTGTTTTTT. Translating gives CASGSGNTGELFF.

V is TRBV6-5 and J is TRBJ2-7, with D possibly TRBD1 on 5 matching bases. CDR3 length: 14 residues. The ends were cut back, 2 bases at V and 0 bases at J, with 8 bases in the middle. Germline V gives CDR1 MNHEY, CDR2 SVGAGI. As DNA, the CDR3 is TGTGCCAGCAGTTACACACAGGACTCCTACGAGCAGTACTTC. It codes for CASSYTQDSYEQYF.

The gene calls are TRBV5-1 and TRBJ2-1; 11 bases line up with TRBD2. Germline V lookup: CDR1 SGHRS, CDR2 YFSETQ. The CDR3 has 18 amino acids. The V and J ends lost 0 bases and 4 bases, in that order; junction bases with no gene match: 9. CDR3 DNA: TGCGCCAGCAGCTTGGAGGCATTAGGGACTAGCGGTTACAATGAGCAGTTCTTC. Translating gives CASSLEALGTSGYNEQFF.

The genes are TRBV19 and TRBJ1-5; D possibly corresponds to TRBD1 (5 bases). This CDR3 has 14 amino acids. The germline gives CDR1 LNHDA, CDR2 SQIVND (reference sequence). The V end lost 3 bases, the J end lost 4 bases, and 10 bases lay between the germline ends. The DNA of the CDR3 is TGTGCCAGTAGTATTCTCGGGGGTAATCAGCCCCAGCATTTT. It translates to CASSILGGNQPQHF.

V is TRBV12-5 and J is TRBJ1-1; tentative D call: TRBD1 (6 bases). V was cut by 1 base and J by 0 bases, with 12 bases left in between. From germline, CDR1 is LGHNT and CDR2 FRNRAP. This CDR3 has 16 residues. In DNA, the CDR3 is TGTGCTAGTGGTTTGGGGGATGCAGGGGTGAACACTGAAGCTTTCTTT. Protein product: CASGLGDAGVNTEAFF.

V gene TRBV25-1 combines with J gene TRBJ2-2; 7 bases match TRBD2. The CDR3 is 15 residues long. Germline V gene data show CDR1 as MGHDK and CDR2 as SYGVNS. After removal of 6 bases from V and 6 bases from J, the junction contained 10 bases not matched to a gene. CDR3 DNA sequence: TGTGCCAGCAGCGGGGGAGGGTTGGGTCCCGGGGAGCTGTTTTTT. Amino acid sequence: CASSGGGLGPGELFF. Full variable domain (missing parts from reference TRBV25-1 and TRBJ2-2): EADIYQTPRYLVIGTGKKITLECSQTMGHDKMYWYQQDPGMELHLIHYSYGVNSTEKGDLSSESTVSRIRTEHFPLTLESARPSHTSQYLCASSGGGLGPGELFFGEGSRLTVL.

Note on this clone: Mismatch with germline at one junction end may stem from a read error. This sequence joins TRBV7-2 and TRBJ1-2, with 7 bases fitting TRBD1. Germline lookup yields CDR1 SGHTA and CDR2 FQGNSA. The CDR3 has 13 amino acids. The CDR3, as DNA: TGTGCCAGCAGCCCGGACAGGCTCTATGGCTGCACCTTC. Translated, it gives CASSPDRLYGCTF.

The gene calls are TRBV2 and TRBJ1-1; no clear D. The ends were cut back, 8 bases at V and 4 bases at J, with 11 bases in the middle. CDR1 and CDR2 (germline): SNHLY, FYNNEI. The CDR3 contains 12 residues. CDR3 residues: CASSTGGTEAFF. The CDR3 coding sequence is TGTGCCAGCTCCACGGGTGGCACTGAAGCTTTCTTT.

The V and J genes are TRBV6-5 and TRBJ1-2, with 7 bases matching TRBD1. The CDR3 runs 14 residues. Per the germline V gene, CDR1 is MNHEY and CDR2 is SVGAGI. Trimming at V came to 6 bases and at J to 4 bases, leaving 8 bases not matched to a gene. The CDR3 sequence: CASRPRTGAYGYTF. The DNA of the CDR3 is TGTGCCAGCAGGCCTCGGACAGGAGCCTATGGCTACACCTTC.

J is TRBJ2-5 and V is TRBV7-7, with 12 bases identical to TRBD2. The CDR3 consists of 13 residues. With 5 bases clipped from V and 9 bases from J, the junction kept 4 bases outside the gene matches. Germline V gene data show CDR1 as SSHAT and CDR2 as FNYEAQ (reference sequence). CDR3 sequence reads: CASSPTSGGPQYF. For the CDR3, the DNA is TGTGCCAGCAGCCCTACTAGCGGGGGGCCCCAGTACTTC.

Regarding this clone: The sample has other DNA sequences that encode this CDR3 too. This sequence joins TRBV6-6 and TRBJ1-1; no clear D gene. The CDR3 extends over 13 amino acids. V dropped 2 bases and J dropped 3 bases, with 7 bases sitting between them. The germline V gene encodes CDR1 MNHNY and CDR2 SVGAGI (reference sequence). CDR3 sequence: CASSYRDDTEAFF. The CDR3 DNA follows: TGTGCCAGCAGTTACAGGGATGACACTGAAGCTTTCTTT.

V is TRBV7-2 and J is TRBJ1-1; TRBD1 agrees at 10 bases. The CDR3 contains 17 residues. V trimming: 7 bases; J trimming: 7 bases; junction bases outside the gene matches: 18. The germline gives CDR1 SGHTA, CDR2 FQGNSA. This CDR3 is CASKRRQGAFPSGEAFF. The CDR3 DNA sequence: TGTGCCAGCAAAAGGCGACAGGGGGCGTTCCCGTCGGGTGAAGCTTTCTTT. The entire variable domain, with the rest obtained from reference TRBV7-2 and TRBJ1-1, is as follows: GAGVSQSPSNKVTEKGKDVELRCDPISGHTALYWYRQSLGQGLEFLIYFQGNSAPDKSGLPSDRFSAERTGGSVSTLTIQRTQQEDSAVYLCASKRRQGAFPSGEAFFGQGTRLTVV.

The chain uses TRBV11-2 and TRBJ2-5; D is possibly TRBD1 (6 bases). Germline V gene data show CDR1 as SGHAT and CDR2 as FQNNGV. This CDR3 spans 15 amino acids. V was trimmed by 2 bases and J by 4 bases, leaving 14 bases between them. The CDR3 nucleotides are TGTGCCAGCAGCTTAAGGCCCGGGACACCAGAGACCCAGTACTTC. This translates into CASSLRPGTPETQYF.